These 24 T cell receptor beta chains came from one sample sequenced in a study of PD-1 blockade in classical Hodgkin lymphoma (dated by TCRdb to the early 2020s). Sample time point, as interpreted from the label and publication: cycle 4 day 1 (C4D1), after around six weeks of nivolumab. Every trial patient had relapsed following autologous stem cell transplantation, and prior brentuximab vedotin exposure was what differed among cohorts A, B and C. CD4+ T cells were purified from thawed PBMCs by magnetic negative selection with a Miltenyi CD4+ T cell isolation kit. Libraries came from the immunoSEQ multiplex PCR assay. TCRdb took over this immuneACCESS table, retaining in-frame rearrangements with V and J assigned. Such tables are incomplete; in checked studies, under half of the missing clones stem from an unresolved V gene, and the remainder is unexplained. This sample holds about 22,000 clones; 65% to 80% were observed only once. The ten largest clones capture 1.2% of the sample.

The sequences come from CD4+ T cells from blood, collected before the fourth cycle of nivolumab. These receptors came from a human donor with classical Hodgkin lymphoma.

The CDR3 DNA reads TGTGCCAGCAGCGGTGGGGGTGACCAAGAGACCCAGTACTTC. This sequence encodes CASSGGGDQETQYF. The chain joins TRBV6-5 to TRBJ2-5; D possibly matches TRBD1 or TRBD2 (5 bases each). With 6 bases removed from V and 0 bases from J, the gap between germline ends came to 11 bases. CDR1 and CDR2 (germline): MNHEY, SVGAGI. CDR3 length: 14 amino acids.

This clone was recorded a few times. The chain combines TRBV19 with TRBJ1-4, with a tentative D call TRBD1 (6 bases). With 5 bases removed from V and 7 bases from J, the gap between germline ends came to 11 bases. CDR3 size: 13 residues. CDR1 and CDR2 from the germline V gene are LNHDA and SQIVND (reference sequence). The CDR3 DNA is TGTGCCAGTAGTGAAACAGGGACTGAAAAACTGTTTTTT. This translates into CASSETGTEKLFF.

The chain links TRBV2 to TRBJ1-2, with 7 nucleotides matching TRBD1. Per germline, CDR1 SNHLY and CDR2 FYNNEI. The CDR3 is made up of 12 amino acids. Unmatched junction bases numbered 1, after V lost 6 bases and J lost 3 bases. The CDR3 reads CASSQGDYGYTF. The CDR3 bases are TGTGCCAGCAGCCAGGGGGACTATGGCTACACCTTC. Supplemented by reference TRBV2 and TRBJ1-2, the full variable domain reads EPEVTQTPSHQVTQMGQEVILRCVPISNHLYFYWYRQILGQKVEFLVSFYNNEISEKSEIFDDQFSVERPDGSNFTLKIRSTKLEDSAMYFCASSQGDYGYTFGSGTRLTVV.

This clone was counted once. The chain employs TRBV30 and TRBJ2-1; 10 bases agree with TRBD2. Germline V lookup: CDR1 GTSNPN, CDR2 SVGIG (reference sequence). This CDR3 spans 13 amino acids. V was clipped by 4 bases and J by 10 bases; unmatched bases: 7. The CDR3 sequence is CAWNSGGAGEQFF. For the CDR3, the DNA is TGTGCCTGGAACAGCGGGGGGGCAGGAGAGCAGTTCTTC. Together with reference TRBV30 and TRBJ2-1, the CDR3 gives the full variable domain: SQTIHQWPATLVQPVGSPLSLECTVEGTSNPNLYWYRQAAGRGLQLLFYSVGIGQISSEVPQNLSASRPQDRQFILSSKKLLLSDSGFYLCAWNSGGAGEQFFGPGTRLTVL.

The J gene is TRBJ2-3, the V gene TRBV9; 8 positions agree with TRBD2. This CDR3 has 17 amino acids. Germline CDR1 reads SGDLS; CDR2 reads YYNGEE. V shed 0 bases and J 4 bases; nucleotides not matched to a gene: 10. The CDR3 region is CASSVGPRTSYSDTQYF. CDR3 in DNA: TGTGCCAGCAGCGTAGGACCGAGGACTAGCTACTCAGATACGCAGTATTTT.

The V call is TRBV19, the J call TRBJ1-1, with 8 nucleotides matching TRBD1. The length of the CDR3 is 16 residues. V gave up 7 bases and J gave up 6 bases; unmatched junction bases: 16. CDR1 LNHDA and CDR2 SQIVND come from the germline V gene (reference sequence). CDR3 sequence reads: CASTQILGQGTPEAFF. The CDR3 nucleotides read TGTGCCAGTACCCAAATTCTCGGACAGGGAACGCCTGAAGCTTTCTTT.

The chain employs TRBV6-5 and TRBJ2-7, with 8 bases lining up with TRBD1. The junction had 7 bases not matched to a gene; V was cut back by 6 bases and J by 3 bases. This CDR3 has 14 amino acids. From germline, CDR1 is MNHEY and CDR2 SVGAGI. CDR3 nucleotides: TGTGCCAGCAGAGGGGGACAGGAGGGCTACGAGCAGTACTTC. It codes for CASRGGQEGYEQYF.

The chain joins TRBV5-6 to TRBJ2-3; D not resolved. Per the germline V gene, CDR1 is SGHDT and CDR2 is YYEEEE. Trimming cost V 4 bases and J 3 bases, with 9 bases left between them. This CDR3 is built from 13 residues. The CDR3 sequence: CASSLPVTDTQYF. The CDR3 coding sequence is TGTGCCAGCAGCCTACCCGTGACAGATACGCAGTATTTT.

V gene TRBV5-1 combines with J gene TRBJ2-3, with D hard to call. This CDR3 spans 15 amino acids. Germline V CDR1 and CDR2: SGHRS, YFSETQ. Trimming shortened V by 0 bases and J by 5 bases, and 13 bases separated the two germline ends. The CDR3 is CASSLEGRAGDTQYF. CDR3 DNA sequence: TGCGCCAGCAGCTTGGAAGGGCGAGCAGGAGATACGCAGTATTTT.

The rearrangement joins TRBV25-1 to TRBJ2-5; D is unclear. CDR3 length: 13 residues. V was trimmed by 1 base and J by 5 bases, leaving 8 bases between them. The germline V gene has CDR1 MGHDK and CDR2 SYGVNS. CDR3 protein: CASSESGVETQYF. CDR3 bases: TGTGCCAGCAGTGAATCTGGCGTGGAGACCCAGTACTTC. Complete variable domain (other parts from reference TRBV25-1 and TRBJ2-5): EADIYQTPRYLVIGTGKKITLECSQTMGHDKMYWYQQDPGMELHLIHYSYGVNSTEKGDLSSESTVSRIRTEHFPLTLESARPSHTSQYLCASSESGVETQYFGPGTRLLVL.

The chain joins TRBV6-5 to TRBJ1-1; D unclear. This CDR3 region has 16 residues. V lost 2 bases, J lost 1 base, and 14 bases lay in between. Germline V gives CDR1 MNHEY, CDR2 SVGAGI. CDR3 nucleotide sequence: TGTGCCAGCAGTTACCGGGCAAGCAGAAAGAACACTGAAGCTTTCTTT. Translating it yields CASSYRASRKNTEAFF.

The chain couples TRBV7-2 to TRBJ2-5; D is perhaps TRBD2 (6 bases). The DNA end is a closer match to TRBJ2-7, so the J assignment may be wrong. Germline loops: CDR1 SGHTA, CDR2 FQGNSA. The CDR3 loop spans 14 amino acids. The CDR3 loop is CASNRDGGGAEQYF. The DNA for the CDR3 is TGTGCCAGCAATAGGGACGGGGGAGGCGCCGAGCAGTACTTC.

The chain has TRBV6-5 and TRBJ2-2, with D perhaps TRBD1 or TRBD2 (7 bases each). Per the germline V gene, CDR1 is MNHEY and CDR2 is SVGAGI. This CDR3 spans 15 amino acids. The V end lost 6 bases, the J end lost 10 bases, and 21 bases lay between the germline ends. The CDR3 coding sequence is TGTGCCAGCAGCCCCCCCAGGGGGGGCCCCGCGGAGCTGTTTTTT. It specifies CASSPPRGGPAELFF.

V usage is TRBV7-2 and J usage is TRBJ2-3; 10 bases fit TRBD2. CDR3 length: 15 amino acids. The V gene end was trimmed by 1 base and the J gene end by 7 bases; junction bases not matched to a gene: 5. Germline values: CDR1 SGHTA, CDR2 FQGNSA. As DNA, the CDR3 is TGTGCCAGCAGCTTAGGGGGACTAGCGCTACATACGCAGTATTTT. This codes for CASSLGGLALHTQYF.

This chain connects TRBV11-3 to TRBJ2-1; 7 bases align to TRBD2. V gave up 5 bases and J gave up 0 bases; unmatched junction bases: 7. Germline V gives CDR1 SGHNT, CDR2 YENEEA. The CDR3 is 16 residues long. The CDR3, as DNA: TGTGCCAGCAGCGGTCGCGGGGGTCCCTCCTACAATGAGCAGTTCTTC. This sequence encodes CASSGRGGPSYNEQFF.

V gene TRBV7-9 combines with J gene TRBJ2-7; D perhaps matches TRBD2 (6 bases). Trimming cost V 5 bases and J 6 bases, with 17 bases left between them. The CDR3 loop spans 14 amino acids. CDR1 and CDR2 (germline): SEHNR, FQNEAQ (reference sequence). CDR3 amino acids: CASSPRRDRREQYF. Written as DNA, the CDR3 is TGTGCCAGCAGCCCCCGGAGGGACCGTCGCGAGCAGTACTTC.

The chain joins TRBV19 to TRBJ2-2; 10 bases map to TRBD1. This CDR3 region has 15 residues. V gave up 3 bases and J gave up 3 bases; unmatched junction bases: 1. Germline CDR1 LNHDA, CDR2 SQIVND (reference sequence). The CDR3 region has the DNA TGTGCCAGTAGTATGACAGGGGGCTACACCGGGGAGCTGTTTTTT. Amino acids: CASSMTGGYTGELFF.

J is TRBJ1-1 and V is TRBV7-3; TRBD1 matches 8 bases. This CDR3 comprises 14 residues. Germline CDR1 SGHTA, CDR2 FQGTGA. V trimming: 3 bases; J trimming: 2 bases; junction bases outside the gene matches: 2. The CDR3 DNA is TGTGCCAGCAGCTTGGACAGGGTCAACACTGAAGCTTTCTTT. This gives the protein CASSLDRVNTEAFF.

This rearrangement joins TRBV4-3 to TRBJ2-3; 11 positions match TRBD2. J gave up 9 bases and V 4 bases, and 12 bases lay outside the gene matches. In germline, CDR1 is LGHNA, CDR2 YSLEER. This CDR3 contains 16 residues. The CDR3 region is CASSPAGTSGGGTQYF. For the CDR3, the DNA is TGCGCCAGCAGCCCGGCCGGGACTAGCGGTGGGGGCACGCAGTATTTT.

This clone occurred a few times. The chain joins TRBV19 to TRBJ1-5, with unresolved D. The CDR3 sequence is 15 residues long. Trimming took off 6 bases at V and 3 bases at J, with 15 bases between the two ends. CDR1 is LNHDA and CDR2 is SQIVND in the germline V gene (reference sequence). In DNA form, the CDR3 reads TGTGCCAGTAGAAAATCACGGACGCCCAATCAGCCCCAGCATTTT. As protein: CASRKSRTPNQPQHF.

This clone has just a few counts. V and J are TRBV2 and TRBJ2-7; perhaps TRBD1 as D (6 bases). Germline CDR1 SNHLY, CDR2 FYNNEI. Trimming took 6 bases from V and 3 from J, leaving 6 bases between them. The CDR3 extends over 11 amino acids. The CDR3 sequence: CASRQGYEQYF. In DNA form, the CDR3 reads TGTGCCAGCAGACAGGGCTACGAGCAGTACTTC.

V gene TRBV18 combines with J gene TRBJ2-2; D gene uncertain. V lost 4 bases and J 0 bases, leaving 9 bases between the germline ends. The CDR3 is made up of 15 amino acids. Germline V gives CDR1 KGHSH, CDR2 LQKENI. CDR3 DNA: TGTGCCAGCTCACTAAGACAAGCGAACACCGGGGAGCTGTTTTTT. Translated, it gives CASSLRQANTGELFF.

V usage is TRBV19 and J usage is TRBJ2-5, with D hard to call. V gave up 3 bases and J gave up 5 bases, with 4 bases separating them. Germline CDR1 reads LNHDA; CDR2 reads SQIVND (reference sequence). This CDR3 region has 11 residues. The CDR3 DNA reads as TGTGCCAGTAGTATCCGGGAGACCCAGTACTTC. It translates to CASSIRETQYF.

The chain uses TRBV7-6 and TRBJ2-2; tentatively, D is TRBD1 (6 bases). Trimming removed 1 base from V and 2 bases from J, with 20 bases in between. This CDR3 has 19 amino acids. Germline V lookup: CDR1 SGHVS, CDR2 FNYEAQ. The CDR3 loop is CASSLVLGTGTLNTGELFF. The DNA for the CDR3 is TGTGCCAGCAGCTTAGTTTTAGGAACCGGGACACTAAACACCGGGGAGCTGTTTTTT.